Below are 28 T cell receptor beta chains sequenced from a single sample in a study of Ad26.COV2.S vaccination and SARS-CoV-2 variants. Treatment noted: some 20 received Ad26.COV2.S at low or high dose, single or two shots; roughly five received placebo; per-sample allocation not given. Vaccine and placebo recipients were sampled on day 63 after the first injection. Using immunoSEQ multiplex PCR, the repertoire was profiled, and TCRdb retains in-frame clones only, with some absent. Among approximately 400,000 clones listed, around 83% were seen once. This specimen consisted of peripheral blood, obtained in a trial of Ad26.COV2.S vaccine versus placebo. Receptors were obtained from a person between 18 and 60 years old who received the Ad26.COV2.S COVID-19 vaccine or a placebo.

V usage is TRBV7-9 and J usage is TRBJ1-1; 11 bases are a match to TRBD1. V was clipped by 3 bases and J by 7 bases; unmatched bases: 7. CDR3 length: 15 amino acids. Germline assignment: CDR1 SEHNR and CDR2 FQNEAQ (reference sequence). As DNA, the CDR3 is TGTGCCAGCAGCTTCGGGACAGGGGGGAGGGGTGAAGCTTTCTTT. It yields the protein CASSFGTGGRGEAFF.

Relative to its sample, this clone is medium-sized. The chain has TRBV6-5 and TRBJ1-3; D remains unclear. This CDR3 has 11 residues. In germline, CDR1 is MNHEY, CDR2 SVGAGI. V was trimmed by 2 bases and J by 8 bases, leaving 4 bases between them. CDR3 protein: CASSYGDTIYF. The DNA of the CDR3 is TGTGCCAGCAGTTACGGGGACACCATATATTTT.

This clone occurred once. The chain combines TRBV25-1 with TRBJ2-7; possible D gene TRBD2, 5 bases. The CDR3 is 13 residues long. V was clipped by 9 bases and J by 4 bases, with 16 bases between them. Germline lookup yields CDR1 MGHDK and CDR2 SYGVNS. CDR3 loop: CASRRGLGYEQYF. The CDR3, as DNA: TGTGCCAGTCGGCGAGGACTGGGTTACGAGCAGTACTTC.

The rearrangement links TRBV28 to TRBJ1-6; D is perhaps TRBD1 (5 bases). V was pared by 6 bases and J by 6 bases, with 18 bases between. The CDR3 is 16 amino acids. Germline CDR1 and CDR2: MDHEN and SYDVKM. The CDR3 loop is CASSPGAGSLNSPLHF. DNA for the CDR3: TGTGCCAGCAGCCCCGGGGCGGGTTCCCTTAATTCACCCCTCCACTTT.

V usage is TRBV5-1 and J usage is TRBJ1-1; D is ambiguous. Germline assignment: CDR1 SGHRS and CDR2 YFSETQ. Trimming left V 1 base short and J 5 bases short, with 12 bases between. This CDR3 contains 14 residues. In DNA, the CDR3 is TGCGCCAGCAGCTTGTGGGGTGTGGGTACTGAAGCTTTCTTT. Translated: CASSLWGVGTEAFF. Drawing the rest from reference TRBV5-1 and TRBJ1-1, the complete variable domain is KAGVTQTPRYLIKTRGQQVTLSCSPISGHRSVSWYQQTPGQGLQFLFEYFSETQRNKGNFPGRFSGRQFSNSRSEMNVSTLELGDSALYLCASSLWGVGTEAFFGQGTRLTVV.

This chain connects TRBV21-1 to TRBJ2-6; TRBD1 is the table's D call, not checked against the DNA. TRBV21-1 is listed as a pseudogene. The CDR3 length is 16 residues. CDR3 region: CASSKQAASGANVLTF. The CDR3 nucleotides are TGTGCCAGCAGCAAACAGGCTGCCTCTGGGGCCAACGTCCTGACTTTC.

This chain joins TRBV5-1 and TRBJ2-1, with D perhaps matching TRBD2 (6 bases). The V end lost 4 bases, the J end lost 4 bases, and 12 bases lay between the germline ends. The CDR3 length is 14 residues. The germline V gene has CDR1 SGHRS and CDR2 YFSETQ. CDR3 DNA sequence: TGCGCCAGCAGCCGGGGGACTTCTTACAATGAGCAGTTCTTC. It is translated as CASSRGTSYNEQFF.

This clone was seen once. The V and J genes are TRBV29-1 and TRBJ2-7, with D hard to call. There are 14 residues in the CDR3. V was clipped by 4 bases and J by 4 bases, with 17 bases between them. Germline V gene sequence: CDR1 SQVTM, CDR2 ANQGSEA. CDR3 coding DNA: TGCAGCGTTGCCCCCGGACGCCCCTCTTACGAGCAGTACTTC. Encoded protein: CSVAPGRPSYEQYF.

CDR3 sequence reads: CASKDGRNQETQYF. DNA for the CDR3: TGTGCCAGCAAAGACGGCCGGAACCAAGAGACCCAGTACTTC. The chain joins TRBV5-4 to TRBJ2-5; D unresolved. The CDR3 length is 14 residues. CDR1 is SGHNT and CDR2 is YYREEE in the germline V gene (reference sequence). The germline V and J ends were trimmed by 6 bases and 0 bases, with 12 bases remaining between them.

The DNA of the CDR3 is TGTGCCAGCAACTCCCTGGAATATGGCTACACCTTC. Translating it yields CASNSLEYGYTF. The chain carries TRBV28 and TRBJ1-2, with no clear D. V lost 7 bases, J lost 5 bases, and 11 bases lay in between. Germline values: CDR1 MDHEN, CDR2 SYDVKM. The CDR3 extends over 12 amino acids.

A single count supports this clone. The V and J genes are TRBV27 and TRBJ2-1; a possible D gene is TRBD2 (5 bases). From germline, CDR1 is MNHEY and CDR2 SMNVEV (reference sequence). The CDR3 is made up of 14 amino acids. V lost 6 bases, J lost 0 bases, and 9 bases lay in between. The CDR3 nucleotides read TGTGCCAGCAGATACGGGATCTCCTACAATGAGCAGTTCTTC. It codes for CASRYGISYNEQFF.

The CDR3 loop reads CASTLEAVRALNYNEQFF. In DNA form, the CDR3 reads TGTGCCAGCACCCTAGAGGCCGTGAGGGCGCTTAACTACAATGAGCAGTTCTTC. The genes are TRBV7-2 and TRBJ2-1; maybe TRBD2 (5 bases). The V and J ends lost 7 bases and 3 bases respectively, with 25 bases between them. The CDR3 has 18 residues. Germline CDR1 SGHTA, CDR2 FQGNSA.

CDR3: CASTPDSFSSYNSPLHF. For the CDR3, the DNA is TGCGCCAGCACTCCGGACTCTTTCAGCTCCTATAATTCACCCCTCCACTTT. The genes are TRBV10-2 and TRBJ1-6; D unresolved. The CDR3 totals 17 residues. V was trimmed by 7 bases and J by 0 bases, leaving 16 bases between them. CDR1 is WSHSY, CDR2 SAAADI, per germline.

V gene TRBV2 combines with J gene TRBJ1-1; D gene ambiguous. V was pared by 7 bases and J by 0 bases, with 12 bases between. The germline gives CDR1 SNHLY, CDR2 FYNNEI. The CDR3 has 14 amino acids. DNA of the CDR3: TGTGCCAGCAATCGGATGCCGGTGAACACTGAAGCTTTCTTT. Translation: CASNRMPVNTEAFF.

The V gene is TRBV29-1, the J gene TRBJ2-5; perhaps TRBD2 as D (5 bases). The V gene's germline CDR1 is SQVTM and CDR2 ANQGSEA. Trimming stripped 3 bases from V and 4 bases from J, with 15 bases between. There are 14 residues in the CDR3. The CDR3 protein is CSVDRGPGRETQYF. The CDR3 DNA follows: TGCAGCGTTGATCGCGGGCCAGGCCGAGAGACCCAGTACTTC.

The genes are TRBV5-1 and TRBJ2-1; TRBD2 matches at 9 bases. Trimming cost V 2 bases and J 1 base; bases outside gene matches: 1. Per germline, CDR1 SGHRS and CDR2 YFSETQ. CDR3 size: 15 residues. The CDR3 DNA follows: TGCGCCAGCAGCTTTCTAGCGGGGTCCTACAATGAGCAGTTCTTC. Translated, it gives CASSFLAGSYNEQFF.

The genes are TRBV9 and TRBJ2-3, with a weak D call TRBD1 (5 bases). V was clipped by 1 base and J by 2 bases, with 14 bases between them. This CDR3 is built from 16 residues. CDR1 and CDR2 from the germline V gene are SGDLS and YYNGEE. The CDR3 loop reads CASSVSLTEYTDTQYF. DNA for the CDR3: TGTGCCAGCAGCGTAAGCCTGACAGAATACACAGATACGCAGTATTTT.

This rearrangement joins TRBV16 to TRBJ1-2; D perhaps matches TRBD1 (5 bases). Germline V gene data show CDR1 as KGHSY and CDR2 as FQNENV. The CDR3 is made up of 13 amino acids. V was pared by 3 bases and J by 8 bases, with 13 bases between. The CDR3 DNA reads TGTGCCAGCAGCCACGGAACAGGAGGCGGCTACACCTTC. Its translation is CASSHGTGGGYTF.

The V and J genes are TRBV6-1 and TRBJ2-1; D call uncertain. CDR1 and CDR2 (germline): MNHNS, SASEGT. V lost 2 bases to trimming and J lost 8 bases, with 19 bases between them. The CDR3 totals 16 residues. The CDR3 DNA is TGTGCCAGCAGTGAACGGCTCCCCCCACCTCTCTATGAGCAGTTCTTC. Encoded protein: CASSERLPPPLYEQFF.

The chain uses TRBV12-3 or TRBV12-4 and TRBJ1-4, with D uncertain. CDR3 size: 12 residues. V was shortened by 6 bases and J by 6 bases, with 8 bases between the two germline ends. In DNA form, the CDR3 reads TGTGCCAGCAGGGGAAAGTATGAAAAACTGTTTTTT. It yields the protein CASRGKYEKLFF.

The chain joins TRBV6-5 to TRBJ2-1; a possible D gene is TRBD2 (6 bases). Trimming took 6 bases from V and 5 from J, leaving 17 bases between them. The germline CDR1 and CDR2 sequences are MNHEY and SVGAGI. This CDR3 has 15 amino acids. The CDR3: CASSRLGRENNEQFF. CDR3 in DNA: TGTGCCAGCAGCAGACTAGGGCGCGAGAACAATGAGCAGTTCTTC.

The chain links TRBV11-2 to TRBJ2-2; 11 bases fit TRBD2. CDR1 and CDR2 from the germline V gene are SGHAT and FQNNGV. CDR3 length equals 15 residues. After removal of 6 bases from V and 4 bases from J, the junction contained 4 bases not matched to a gene. CDR3 sequence reads: CASRQLAGATGELFF. In nucleotides, the CDR3 is TGTGCCAGCAGACAACTAGCGGGAGCCACCGGGGAGCTGTTTTTT.

This chain connects TRBV5-6 to TRBJ1-2; 7 bases agree with TRBD1. Trimming took 4 bases from V and 2 from J; bases not matched to a gene: 8. CDR1 is SGHDT, CDR2 YYEEEE, per germline. The CDR3 consists of 15 residues. CDR3 residues: CASSPGQTSNYGYTF. In nucleotides, the CDR3 is TGTGCCAGCAGCCCGGGACAGACTAGCAACTATGGCTACACCTTC.

In its sample, this clone was seen many times. V usage is TRBV19 and J usage is TRBJ1-2, with D unclear. Germline V CDR1 and CDR2: LNHDA, SQIVND (reference sequence). V lost 8 bases and J 1 base, leaving 11 bases between the germline ends. The CDR3 is 13 residues long. The CDR3 spells CASVGQLNYGYTF. DNA for the CDR3: TGTGCCAGTGTTGGGCAGCTTAACTATGGCTACACCTTC.

The chain couples TRBV6-6 to TRBJ2-3, with 9 bases matching TRBD2. V lost 2 bases and J lost 5; bases outside the gene matches: 8. The CDR3 extends over 16 amino acids. Germline-derived CDR1 and CDR2 are MNHNY and SVGAGI (reference sequence). Here the CDR3 DNA reads TGTGCCAGCAGTTACCACCCGGGACTAGCAGAAGATACGCAGTATTTT. Amino acids: CASSYHPGLAEDTQYF.

The chain is built from TRBV9 and TRBJ2-2, with 10 nucleotides matching TRBD2. The J segment lost 2 bases and the V segment lost 3 bases, leaving 1 base of the junction unmatched. This CDR3 spans 15 amino acids. Germline CDR1 SGDLS, CDR2 YYNGEE. The CDR3 protein is CASSGTSGNTGELFF. The CDR3 DNA reads as TGTGCCAGCAGCGGGACTAGCGGTAACACCGGGGAGCTGTTTTTT.

This clone was observed a single time. This sequence joins TRBV21-1 and TRBJ2-7. TRBV21-1 is a documented pseudogene. The CDR3 runs 14 residues. DNA for the CDR3: TGTGCCAGCCCTGGGAAAGATTTCTTCTACGAGCAGTACTTC. This encodes CASPGKDFFYEQYF.

This chain joins TRBV5-8 and TRBJ2-5; D may be TRBD2 (5 bases). Germline-derived CDR1 and CDR2 are SGHTS and YDEGEE. Between the trimmed V and J ends, which lost 3 bases and 5 bases, there was a span of 8 bases. The CDR3 totals 12 residues. The CDR3 is CASSSPGETQYF. In DNA form, the CDR3 reads TGTGCCAGCAGCTCCCCGGGGGAGACCCAGTACTTC.